The 5 T cell receptor beta chains listed next were all sequenced from one sample in a study of identical twins. TCRdb re-analysed the 5' RACE reads in MiXCR, keeping a single row per CDR3 protein. The sample has 220,000 or so distinct CDR3 sequences; 5.5% to 8% are singletons. These data were also filed under a second study, of yellow fever vaccine responses in identical twins.

Sequencing was carried out using memory (CD45RO+) T cells sorted from blood. These receptors all stem from a woman aged 18-29 years in good health.

This clonotype has at least ten counts. The gene calls are TRBV5-1 and TRBJ2-3, with TRBD1 as a possible D gene (6 bases). The CDR3 runs to 14 residues. V was shortened by 4 bases and J by 2 bases, with 11 bases between the two germline ends. Germline V gene sequence: CDR1 SGHRS, CDR2 YFSETQ. The CDR3 sequence: CASSPGHSTDTQYF. The CDR3 nucleotides are TGCGCCAGCAGCCCGGGACACTCCACAGATACGCAGTATTTT.

This clonotype was found many times. The V and J genes are TRBV3-1 and TRBJ2-1; 8 bases map to TRBD1. The germline gives CDR1 LGHDT, CDR2 YNNKEL (reference sequence). This CDR3 comprises 15 residues. With 4 bases clipped from V and 1 base from J, the junction kept 3 bases outside the gene matches. The CDR3 bases are TGTGCCAGCAGCCCGGGACAGGAATCCTACAATGAGCAGTTCTTC. Residues: CASSPGQESYNEQFF.

This clonotype has only a few counts. The chain is built from TRBV20-1 and TRBJ2-6; the D call may be TRBD1 or TRBD2 (6 bases each). CDR1 and CDR2 from the germline V gene are DFQATT and SNEGSKA (reference sequence). The CDR3 contains 15 residues. Trimming left V 6 bases short and J 1 base short, with 13 bases between. The chain's CDR3 is CSAREGGSGANVLTF. As DNA, the CDR3 is TGCAGTGCCCGTGAAGGGGGGTCTGGGGCCAACGTCCTGACTTTC.

This clonotype was seen many times. The genes are TRBV5-1 and TRBJ2-3; maybe TRBD2 (5 bases). The V and J ends lost 0 bases and 6 bases respectively, with 11 bases between them. Germline CDR1 and CDR2: SGHRS and YFSETQ. The CDR3 spans 14 residues. The DNA of the CDR3 is TGCGCCAGCAGCTTGGCCGGGGAGTGGGATACGCAGTATTTT. Protein product: CASSLAGEWDTQYF. Drawing the rest from reference TRBV5-1 and TRBJ2-3, the complete variable domain is KAGVTQTPRYLIKTRGQQVTLSCSPISGHRSVSWYQQTPGQGLQFLFEYFSETQRNKGNFPGRFSGRQFSNSRSEMNVSTLELGDSALYLCASSLAGEWDTQYFGPGTRLTVL.

This clonotype turned up a few times. The chain has TRBV14 and TRBJ2-1; 11 bases are shared with TRBD2. The CDR3 sequence is 16 residues long. Germline assignment: CDR1 SGHDN and CDR2 FVKESK. After removal of 6 bases from V and 2 bases from J, the junction contained 6 bases not matched to a gene. Here the CDR3 reads CASSYTSGRTYNEQFF. The CDR3 DNA sequence: TGTGCCAGCAGTTATACTAGCGGGAGAACCTACAATGAGCAGTTCTTC. The full variable domain, its missing parts supplied by reference TRBV14 and TRBJ2-1, is EAGVTQFPSHSVIEKGQTVTLRCDPISGHDNLYWYRRVMGKEIKFLLHFVKESKQDESGMPNNRFLAERTGGTYSTLKVQPAELEDSGVYFCASSYTSGRTYNEQFFGPGTRLTVL.